Reported below is one TCR beta chain. The target of this receptor is not known. Base qualities are not provided; no much larger clone lies one nucleotide away. The data derive from a study of immunodeficiency (dated by TCRdb to between 2017 and 2020). In terms of the full investigation: Repertoire analysis was performed to search for VDJ recombination defects and oligoclonality. Results the study describes overall, beyond this receptor: Between patients and controls, productive entropy and V-J pairing of CD4+ T cells looked similar. Severe oligoclonality, as judged by top-100 and total clonotype frequencies, was observed in patient CD8+ T cells but not in patient CD4+ T cells. In the entropy comparisons of patients against healthy controls, patients were shown as n=3 (open circles), and an effect of thymic development was suggested only as a possibility.

Spanning cysteine to phenylalanine, the CDR3 consists of 16 amino acids. The read is trimmed to its CDR3 DNA, 48 bases read in frame from base 1. V is reduced by 2 bases and J by 0 bases, leaving a spacing of 12 bases between them. The germline V gene provides CDR1 SGHRS and CDR2 YFSETQ. After extraction using the QIAamp DNA Blood Mini Kit, genomic DNA was sent off for immunoSEQ repertoire analysis. Multiplex PCR was used to amplify CDR3 regions from a standard amount of genomic DNA template. PCR products were sequenced on an Illumina platform. For the original study's pipeline: Alignment of sequences to a reference was performed, and V, D and J gene definitions were taken from IMGT. To eliminate PCR and sequencing errors, a nearest-neighbor clustering algorithm combined closely related sequences. V, D and J usage in productive unique and total sequences was analyzed using ImmunoSEQ Analyzer tools and R version 3.6.1. TCRdb obtained this table from immuneACCESS and retained in-frame rearrangements with V and J assigned. These tables miss some clones; where compared with another copy, unresolved V genes account for less than half of the shortfall, and the remainder is unexplained. V and J calls and clone size are as listed in that table; D and trimming were resolved from the DNA. A total of 850 to 1,000 clones appear in this sample, about 93% of them only once. The ten largest clones add up to 1.5% to 2% of the sample.

Before TCR sequencing, CD3+CD4+ T cells were sorted from fresh PBMCs. Sequencing input: CD4+ T cells from blood. The chain joins TRBV5-1 to TRBJ2-1; TRBD2 is perhaps the D gene, given 6 matching bases. The TCR originated in a female donor. The CDR3 region reads CASSLGLQSSYNEQFF. The nucleotides read TGCGCCAGCAGCTTAGGACTACAAAGCTCCTACAATGAGCAGTTCTTC.